These 16 T cell receptor beta chains came from one sample sequenced in a study of cytomegalovirus exposure and HLA in healthy donors. Primers included in the PCR were 60 Vbeta and 13 Jbeta primers. TCRdb's table, derived via immunoSEQ multiplex PCR, lists solely in-frame clones and lacks some. Of 150,000 to 200,000 clones listed, 80% to 85% are singletons. The sample taken for sequencing was PBMCs. The receptor source for this set is a man in his fifties in good health and CMV-seronegative.

The V gene is TRBV19, the J gene TRBJ2-7; 8 nucleotides match TRBD2. Trimming at V came to 3 bases and at J to 5 bases, leaving 9 bases not matched to a gene. The CDR3 totals 15 residues. Germline V gene sequence: CDR1 LNHDA, CDR2 SQIVND (reference sequence). For the CDR3, the DNA is TGTGCCAGTAGTATGACCGGAGCGGGAGTTGACGAGCAGTACTTC. It yields the protein CASSMTGAGVDEQYF.

The chain carries TRBV7-8 and TRBJ2-7; D uncertain. The ends were cut back, 1 base at V and 6 bases at J, with 10 bases in the middle. The CDR3 has 13 amino acids. Germline CDR1 SGHVS, CDR2 FQNEAQ. The CDR3 region is CASSLGASTEQYF. The DNA of the CDR3 is TGTGCCAGCAGCTTAGGTGCCAGTACCGAGCAGTACTTC.

This chain links TRBV5-1 with TRBJ2-5, with D maybe TRBD2 (5 bases). Between the trimmed V and J ends, which lost 4 bases and 1 base, there was a span of 17 bases. CDR3 length equals 16 residues. Germline CDR1 SGHRS, CDR2 YFSETQ. The CDR3 coding sequence is TGCGCCAGCAGCCCTGGAGGTTTGCCAACCCAAGAGACCCAGTACTTC. Encoded protein: CASSPGGLPTQETQYF.

The chain employs TRBV5-1 and TRBJ1-4, with D unresolved. This CDR3 is built from 16 residues. V was shortened by 4 bases and J by 2 bases, with 15 bases between the two germline ends. The germline V gene encodes CDR1 SGHRS and CDR2 YFSETQ. CDR3 loop: CASSPGPQRTNEKLFF. Written as DNA, the CDR3 is TGCGCCAGCAGCCCTGGCCCCCAGCGGACTAATGAAAAACTGTTTTTT.

The chain recombines TRBV6-5 with TRBJ1-1; D might be TRBD1 (6 bases). The CDR3 has 15 amino acids. Germline CDR1 MNHEY, CDR2 SVGAGI. Trimming pared 6 bases from V and 8 bases from J, leaving 22 bases between. Here the CDR3 reads CASRERGVGGSEAFF. The CDR3 DNA follows: TGTGCCAGCAGGGAACGAGGAGTAGGGGGATCAGAAGCTTTCTTT.

The chain uses TRBV5-4 and TRBJ2-1, with 12 bases aligning to TRBD2. The CDR3 length is 17 residues. Unmatched junction bases numbered 10, after V lost 2 bases and J lost 7 bases. Germline V CDR1 and CDR2: SGHNT, YYREEE (reference sequence). Here the CDR3 reads CASSFRLAGGPGNEQFF. The CDR3 DNA is TGTGCCAGCAGCTTTAGGCTAGCGGGAGGGCCGGGAAATGAGCAGTTCTTC.

The rearrangement joins TRBV15 to TRBJ1-6; D unresolved. This CDR3 region has 12 residues. Per germline, CDR1 LNHNV and CDR2 YYDKDF (reference sequence). V lost 0 bases, J lost 11 bases, and 5 bases lay in between. The CDR3 bases are TGTGCCACCAGCAGAGAGGAGACACCCCTCCACTTT. This encodes CATSREETPLHF. The full variable domain, rest sourced from reference TRBV15 and TRBJ1-6, is DAMVIQNPRYQVTQFGKPVTLSCSQTLNHNVMYWYQQKSSQAPKLLFHYYDKDFNNEADTPDNFQSRRPNTSFCFLDIRSPGLGDTAMYLCATSREETPLHFGNGTRLTVT.

The chain employs TRBV28 and TRBJ1-1, with D maybe TRBD1 (5 bases). This CDR3 has 14 residues. In germline, CDR1 is MDHEN, CDR2 SYDVKM. V lost 6 bases to trimming and J lost 5 bases, with 16 bases between them. In nucleotides, the CDR3 is TGTGCCAGCAGCCTTGTGGAGGGGAGGACTGAAGCTTTCTTT. Its translation: CASSLVEGRTEAFF.

The V gene is TRBV28, the J gene TRBJ2-5, with 11 nucleotides matching TRBD2. This CDR3 spans 16 amino acids. V shed 3 bases and J 2 bases; nucleotides not matched to a gene: 5. Looked up from germline, CDR1 is MDHEN and CDR2 is SYDVKM. The CDR3 is CASSFPGTSGQETQYF. The CDR3, as DNA: TGTGCCAGCAGTTTTCCCGGGACTAGCGGACAAGAGACCCAGTACTTC. The whole variable domain, filled in from reference TRBV28 and TRBJ2-5, reads DVKVTQSSRYLVKRTGEKVFLECVQDMDHENMFWYRQDPGLGLRLIYFSYDVKMKEKGDIPEGYSVSREKKERFSLILESASTNQTSMYLCASSFPGTSGQETQYFGPGTRLLVL.

CDR3 bases: TGTGCCAGCATCCTTACAGGGGCAACTAATGAAAAACTGTTTTTT. This translates into CASILTGATNEKLFF. The chain is built from TRBV6-6 and TRBJ1-4; 7 nucleotides line up with TRBD1. V shed 7 bases and J 0 bases; nucleotides not matched to a gene: 5. CDR3 length: 15 residues. CDR1 is MNHNY and CDR2 is SVGAGI in the germline V gene (reference sequence).

The CDR3 is CASRGTAGVGNEQFF. Here the CDR3 DNA reads TGTGCCAGCAGGGGAACAGCGGGAGTGGGCAATGAGCAGTTCTTC. The V and J genes are TRBV6-5 and TRBJ2-1, with 8 nucleotides matching TRBD2. The CDR3 is 15 amino acids. With 6 bases clipped from V and 6 bases from J, the junction kept 10 bases outside the gene matches. CDR1 and CDR2 (germline): MNHEY, SVGAGI.

This chain links TRBV7-2 with TRBJ2-5; D may be TRBD1 (5 bases). The CDR3 contains 14 residues. The V gene lost 0 bases and the J gene lost 1 base, with 6 bases spanning the gap. Germline assignment: CDR1 SGHTA and CDR2 FQGNSA. As DNA, the CDR3 is TGTGCCAGCAGCTTAGCGGGGCGCCAAGAGACCCAGTACTTC. Translated, it gives CASSLAGRQETQYF.

This rearrangement joins TRBV10-3 to TRBJ2-5, with 11 bases matching TRBD1. The germline CDR1 and CDR2 sequences are ENHRY and SYGVKD. The J segment lost 5 bases and the V segment lost 4 bases, leaving 6 bases of the junction unmatched. CDR3 length: 15 amino acids. CDR3 nucleotides: TGTGCCATCAGTGTCGGACAGGGGGCTGGGGAGACCCAGTACTTC. Its translation is CAISVGQGAGETQYF.

The V and J genes are TRBV19 and TRBJ2-3; TRBD1 is a possible D gene (7 bases). V lost 6 bases and J 5 bases, leaving 18 bases between the germline ends. The CDR3 is 15 amino acids. Germline V gives CDR1 LNHDA, CDR2 SQIVND (reference sequence). The CDR3 loop reads CASRPGRQGGDTQYF. In DNA form, the CDR3 reads TGTGCCAGTAGACCCGGTCGACAGGGAGGAGATACGCAGTATTTT.

The chain employs TRBV7-9 and TRBJ2-2; TRBD2 might be the D (6 bases). Trimming stripped 7 bases from V and 0 bases from J, with 15 bases between. The CDR3 is made up of 16 amino acids. Germline V CDR1 and CDR2: SEHNR, FQNEAQ (reference sequence). The CDR3 nucleotides read TGTGCCAGCACCCCCCGGGGGAACACGAACACCGGGGAGCTGTTTTTT. Translated: CASTPRGNTNTGELFF.

To note about this clone: Its ends do not fully match the called genes, so a read error is possible. V is TRBV5-1 and J is TRBJ2-5, with a possible D match to TRBD1 (5 bases). The V gene's germline CDR1 is SGHRS and CDR2 YFSETQ. The CDR3 consists of 14 residues. CDR3 DNA sequence: TGCGCCAACAGCCCAACCAGGGTTCTAGAGACCCAGTACTTC. As protein: CANSPTRVLETQYF.